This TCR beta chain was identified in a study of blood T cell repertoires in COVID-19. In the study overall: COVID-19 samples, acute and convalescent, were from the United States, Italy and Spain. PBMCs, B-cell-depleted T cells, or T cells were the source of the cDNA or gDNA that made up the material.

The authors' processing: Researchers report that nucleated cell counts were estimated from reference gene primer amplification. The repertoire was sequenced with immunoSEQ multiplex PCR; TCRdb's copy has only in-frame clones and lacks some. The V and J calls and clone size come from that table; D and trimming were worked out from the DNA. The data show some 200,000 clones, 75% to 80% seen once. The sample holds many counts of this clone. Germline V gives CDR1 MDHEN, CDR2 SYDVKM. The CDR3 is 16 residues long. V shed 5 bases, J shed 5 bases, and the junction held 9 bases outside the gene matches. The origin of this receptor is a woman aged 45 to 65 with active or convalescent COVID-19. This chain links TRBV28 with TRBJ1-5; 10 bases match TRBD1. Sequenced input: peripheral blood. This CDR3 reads CASSPMRQGAYQPQHF. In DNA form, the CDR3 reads TGTGCCAGCAGTCCCATGAGACAGGGGGCTTATCAGCCCCAGCATTTT.